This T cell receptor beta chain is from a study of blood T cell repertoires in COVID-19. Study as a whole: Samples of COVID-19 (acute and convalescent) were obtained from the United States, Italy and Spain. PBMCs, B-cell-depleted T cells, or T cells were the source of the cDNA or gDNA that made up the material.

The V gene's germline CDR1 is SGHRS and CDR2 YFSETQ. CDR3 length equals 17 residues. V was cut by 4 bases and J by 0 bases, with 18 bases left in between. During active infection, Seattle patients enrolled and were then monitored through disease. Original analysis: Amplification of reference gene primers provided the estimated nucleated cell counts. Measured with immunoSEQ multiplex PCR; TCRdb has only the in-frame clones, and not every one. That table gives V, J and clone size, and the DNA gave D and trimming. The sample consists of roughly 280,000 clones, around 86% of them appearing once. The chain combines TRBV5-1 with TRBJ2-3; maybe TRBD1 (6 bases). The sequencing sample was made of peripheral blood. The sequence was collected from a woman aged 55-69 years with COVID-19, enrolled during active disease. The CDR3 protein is CASSLTRGQTSTDTQYF. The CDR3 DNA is TGCGCCAGCAGCCTAACCCGCGGACAGACGAGCACAGATACGCAGTATTTT.